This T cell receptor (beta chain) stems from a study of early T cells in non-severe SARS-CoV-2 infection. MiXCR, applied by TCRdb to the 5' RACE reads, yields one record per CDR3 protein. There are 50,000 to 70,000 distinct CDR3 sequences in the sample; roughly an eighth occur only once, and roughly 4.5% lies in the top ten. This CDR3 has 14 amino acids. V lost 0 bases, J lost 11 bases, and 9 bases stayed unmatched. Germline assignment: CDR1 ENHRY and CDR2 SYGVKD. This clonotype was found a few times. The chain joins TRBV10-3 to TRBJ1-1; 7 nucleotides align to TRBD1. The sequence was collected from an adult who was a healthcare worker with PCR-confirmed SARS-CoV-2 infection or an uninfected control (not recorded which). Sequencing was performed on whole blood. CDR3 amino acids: CAISESAGGVTAFF. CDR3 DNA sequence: TGTGCCATCAGTGAGTCTGCAGGGGGGGTAACGGCTTTCTTT.